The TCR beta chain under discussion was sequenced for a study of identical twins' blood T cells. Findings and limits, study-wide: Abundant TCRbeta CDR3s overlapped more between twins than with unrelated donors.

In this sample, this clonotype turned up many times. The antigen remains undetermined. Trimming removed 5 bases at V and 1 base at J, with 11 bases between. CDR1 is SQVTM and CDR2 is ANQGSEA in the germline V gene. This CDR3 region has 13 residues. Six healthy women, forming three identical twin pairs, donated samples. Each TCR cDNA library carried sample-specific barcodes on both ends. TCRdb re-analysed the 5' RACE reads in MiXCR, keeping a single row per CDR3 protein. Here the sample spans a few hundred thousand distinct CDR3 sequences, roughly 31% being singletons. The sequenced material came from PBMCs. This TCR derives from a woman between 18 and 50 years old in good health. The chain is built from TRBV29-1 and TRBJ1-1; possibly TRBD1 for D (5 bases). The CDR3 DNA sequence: TGCAGCGTTTATGGCGGACAGAACACTGAAGCTTTCTTT. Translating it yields CSVYGGQNTEAFF.